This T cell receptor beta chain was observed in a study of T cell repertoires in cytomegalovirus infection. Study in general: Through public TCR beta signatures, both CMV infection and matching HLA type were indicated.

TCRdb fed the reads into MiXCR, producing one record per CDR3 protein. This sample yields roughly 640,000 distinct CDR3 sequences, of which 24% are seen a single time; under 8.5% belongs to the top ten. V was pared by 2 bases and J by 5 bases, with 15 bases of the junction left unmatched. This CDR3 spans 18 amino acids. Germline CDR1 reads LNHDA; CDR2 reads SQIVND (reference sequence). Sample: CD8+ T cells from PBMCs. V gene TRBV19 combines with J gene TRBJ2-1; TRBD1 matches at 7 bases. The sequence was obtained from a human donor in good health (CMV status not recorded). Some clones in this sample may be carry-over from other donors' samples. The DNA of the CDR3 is TGTGCCAGTAGTATACCCCCCAAGACAGGGTGGATGGACAATGAGCAGTTCTTC. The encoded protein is CASSIPPKTGWMDNEQFF.